This T cell receptor beta chain was recorded in a study of T-cell memory formation after mild COVID-19. Study at large: TCR clusters were mostly donor specific.

This clonotype turned up a few times. Its antigen is undetermined. General study findings and limits: Among contracting clones, CD4+ were mainly CM/EM and CD8+ enriched in EMRA. Clonal second-wave expansions that peaked on day 37 had unconfirmed SARS-CoV-2 specificity. Prior to infection, memory already included some responding clones, suggesting cross-reactive memory joined.

Each CDR3 protein is one row after TCRdb ran MiXCR on the 5' RACE reads. The sample includes around 80,000 distinct CDR3 sequences, approximately 15% seen only once; the top ten take roughly 33%. V was cut by 6 bases and J by 3 bases, with 12 bases left in between. CDR3 length: 13 residues. The V gene's germline CDR1 is SQVTM and CDR2 ANQGSEA. Sequencing was carried out using PBMCs or a T cell subset sorted from them (not recorded which). The receptor comes from an adult woman who had mild COVID-19 (a few samples of this study predate the infection). Cell type and time point are not known. The chain joins TRBV29-1 to TRBJ2-1; D gene unclear. Written as DNA, the CDR3 is TGCAGCGTCAGAACAGTAAACTACAATGAGCAGTTCTTC. This gives the protein CSVRTVNYNEQFF.